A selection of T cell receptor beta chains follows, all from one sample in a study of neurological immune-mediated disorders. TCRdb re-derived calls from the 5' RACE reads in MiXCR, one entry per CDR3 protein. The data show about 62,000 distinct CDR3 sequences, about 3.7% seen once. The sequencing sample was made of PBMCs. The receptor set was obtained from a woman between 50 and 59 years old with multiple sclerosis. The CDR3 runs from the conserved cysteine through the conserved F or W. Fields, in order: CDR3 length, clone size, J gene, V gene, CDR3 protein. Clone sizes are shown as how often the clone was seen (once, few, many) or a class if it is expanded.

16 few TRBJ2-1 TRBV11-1 CASSSRIAGSPNEQFF
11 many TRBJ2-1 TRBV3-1 CASSLALEQFF
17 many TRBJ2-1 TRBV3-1 CASSQDLAGGSYNEQFF
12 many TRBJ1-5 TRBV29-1 CSVGQLDQPQHF
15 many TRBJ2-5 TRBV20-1 CSAREGSGIQETQYF
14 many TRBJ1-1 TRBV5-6 CATLLQGRNTEAFF
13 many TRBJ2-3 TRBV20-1 CSARVALGDTQYF
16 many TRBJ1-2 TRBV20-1 CSARTGGARNNYGYTF
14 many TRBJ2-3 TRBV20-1 CSAWTGMVTDTQYF
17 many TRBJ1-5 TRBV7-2 CASSLVGGTYSNQPQHF
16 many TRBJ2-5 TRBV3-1 CASSRPPGALQETQYF
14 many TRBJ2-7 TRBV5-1 CASSLAGGPGEQYF
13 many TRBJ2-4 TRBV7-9 CASDRLAGVGGYF
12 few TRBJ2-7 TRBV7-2 CASSPRKGVQYF
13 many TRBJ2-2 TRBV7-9 CASSLSPTGELFF
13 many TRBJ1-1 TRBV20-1 CSARLSQNTEAFF
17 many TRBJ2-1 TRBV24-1 CATSAGLAGVGYNEQFF
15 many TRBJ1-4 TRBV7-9 CASSPAGSSGEKLFF
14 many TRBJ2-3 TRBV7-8 CASSPRRSTDTQYF
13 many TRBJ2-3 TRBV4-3 CASSQEGIDTQYF
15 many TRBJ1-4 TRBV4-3 CASSQSGTGAEKLFF
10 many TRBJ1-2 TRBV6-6 CASSYDGYTF
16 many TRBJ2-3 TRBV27 CASSPDHLWATDTQYF
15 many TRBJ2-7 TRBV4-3 CASSQRQGSVYEQYF